One sample yielded the 24 T cell receptor beta chains listed below, sequenced in a study of cytomegalovirus exposure and HLA in healthy donors. With 60 Vbeta and 13 Jbeta primers, the PCR was carried out. The table came from immunoSEQ multiplex PCR; TCRdb's copy has only in-frame clones and leaves some out. The sample lists roughly 140,000 clones; more than 65% were seen once. What was sequenced was PBMCs. All receptors come from a man over 45 in good health and CMV-seropositive.

V usage is TRBV27 and J usage is TRBJ1-2; 9 nucleotides agree with TRBD1. V shed 5 bases and J 10 bases; nucleotides not matched to a gene: 14. Per the germline V gene, CDR1 is MNHEY and CDR2 is SMNVEV (reference sequence). The CDR3 loop spans 15 amino acids. This CDR3 is CASSTRRDRAIDYTF. Written as DNA, the CDR3 is TGTGCCAGCAGTACCCGCCGGGACAGGGCTATCGACTACACCTTC.

The CDR3: CASSLVRDSATTSDYEQYF. CDR3 coding DNA: TGTGCCAGCAGCTTGGTCCGGGACAGTGCCACGACTAGCGACTACGAGCAGTACTTC. The rearrangement uses TRBV5-4 and TRBJ2-7, with a possible D match to TRBD2 (8 bases). There are 19 residues in the CDR3. Germline V gene lookup returns CDR1 SGHNT and CDR2 YYREEE (reference sequence). V was shortened by 0 bases and J by 3 bases, with 25 bases between the two germline ends. Variable domain in full (rest from reference TRBV5-4 and TRBJ2-7): ETGVTQSPTHLIKTRGQQVTLRCSSQSGHNTVSWYQQALGQGPQFIFQYYREEENGRGNFPPRFSGLQFPNYSSELNVNALELDDSALYLCASSLVRDSATTSDYEQYFGPGTRLTVT.

This chain connects TRBV4-2 to TRBJ2-1, with 10 bases fitting TRBD2. The CDR3 runs 15 residues. Germline V gene sequence: CDR1 LGHNA, CDR2 YNFKEQ. The V gene end was trimmed by 0 bases and the J gene end by 8 bases; junction bases not matched to a gene: 4. CDR3 region: CASSQERLAGDEQFF. DNA of the CDR3: TGTGCCAGCAGCCAAGAACGACTAGCGGGCGATGAGCAGTTCTTC.

The rearrangement joins TRBV7-9 to TRBJ2-7; a weak D match, TRBD1 (5 bases). Looked up from germline, CDR1 is SEHNR and CDR2 is FQNEAQ (reference sequence). The CDR3 is 12 amino acids. Trimming shortened V by 5 bases and J by 6 bases, and 11 bases separated the two germline ends. CDR3 DNA sequence: TGTGCCAGCAGCCTGGGGCCTAGCGAGCAGTACTTC. Translation: CASSLGPSEQYF.

The chain uses TRBV19 and TRBJ1-2; 7 bases map to TRBD1. The CDR3 sequence is 14 residues long. The germline CDR1 and CDR2 sequences are LNHDA and SQIVND (reference sequence). Trimming took 6 bases from V and 3 from J; bases not matched to a gene: 7. CDR3 nucleotides: TGTGCCAGTAGCCTACAGGGGTCGGACTATGGCTACACCTTC. It is translated as CASSLQGSDYGYTF.

This clone has a handful of counts. V is TRBV19 and J is TRBJ2-4, with 9 bases aligning to TRBD2. The CDR3 is made up of 18 amino acids. V trimming: 8 bases; J trimming: 6 bases; junction bases outside the gene matches: 20. Per germline, CDR1 LNHDA and CDR2 SQIVND (reference sequence). The CDR3: CASWESGRWGWGVNIQYF. The CDR3 DNA is TGTGCCAGTTGGGAAAGCGGGAGGTGGGGCTGGGGGGTAAACATTCAGTACTTC.

The rearrangement links TRBV25-1 to TRBJ1-6; 7 positions match TRBD1. This CDR3 spans 15 amino acids. Germline lookup yields CDR1 MGHDK and CDR2 SYGVNS. J was trimmed by 4 bases and V by 3 bases; bases with no gene match: 3. As DNA, the CDR3 is TGTGCCAGCAGTGAGGGACAGCTTTATAATTCACCCCTCCACTTT. Protein: CASSEGQLYNSPLHF.

The chain links TRBV19 to TRBJ2-7; 8 positions agree with TRBD1. J lost 4 bases, V lost 5 bases, and 10 bases had no gene match. Germline V gene sequence: CDR1 LNHDA, CDR2 SQIVND (reference sequence). The CDR3 covers 15 residues. CDR3 nucleotides: TGTGCCAGTAGTTCGGCCGGGACAGGCTTATACGAGCAGTACTTC. Protein: CASSSAGTGLYEQYF. The entire variable domain, with the rest obtained from reference TRBV19 and TRBJ2-7, is as follows: DGGITQSPKYLFRKEGQNVTLSCEQNLNHDAMYWYRQDPGQGLRLIYYSQIVNDFQKGDIAEGYSVSREKKESFPLTVTSAQKNPTAFYLCASSSAGTGLYEQYFGPGTRLTVT.

The V and J genes are TRBV29-1 and TRBJ2-3; D is ambiguous. This CDR3 region has 13 residues. Germline-derived CDR1 and CDR2 are SQVTM and ANQGSEA. V lost 0 bases to trimming and J lost 6 bases, with 10 bases between them. CDR3 in amino acids: CSVEDLLGDTQYF. CDR3 nucleotide sequence: TGCAGCGTTGAAGATCTTCTCGGGGATACGCAGTATTTT.

The gene calls are TRBV9 and TRBJ2-1; 7 positions agree with TRBD2. The CDR3 totals 15 residues. Per the germline V gene, CDR1 is SGDLS and CDR2 is YYNGEE. The trim removed 4 bases at V and 2 bases at J, leaving 6 bases unmatched. This CDR3 is CASSRTSTPYNEQFF. CDR3 nucleotide sequence: TGTGCCAGCAGCAGGACTAGTACCCCCTACAATGAGCAGTTCTTC.

The V gene is TRBV19, the J gene TRBJ2-5, with 12 bases that match TRBD2. The CDR3 runs 23 residues. J lost 8 bases, V lost 6 bases, and 34 bases had no gene match. The germline gives CDR1 LNHDA, CDR2 SQIVND (reference sequence). The CDR3 is CASRRPWGGDASGRATTRETQYF. The CDR3 DNA sequence: TGTGCCAGTAGACGACCGTGGGGGGGCGACGCTAGCGGGAGGGCCACCACGAGGGAAACCCAGTACTTC.

This clone has only one observation. The chain has TRBV27 and TRBJ1-5; 7 bases map to TRBD1. The CDR3 runs 15 residues. V shed 3 bases, J shed 3 bases, and the junction held 5 bases outside the gene matches. Per the germline V gene, CDR1 is MNHEY and CDR2 is SMNVEV (reference sequence). CDR3 coding DNA: TGTGCCAGCAGTTTGGGGACAGTAGACAATCAGCCCCAGCATTTT. Residues: CASSLGTVDNQPQHF.

The chain employs TRBV28 and TRBJ2-1; TRBD2 matches 11 bases. V was clipped by 6 bases and J by 3 bases; unmatched bases: 4. The length of the CDR3 is 15 residues. Per the germline V gene, CDR1 is MDHEN and CDR2 is SYDVKM. The CDR3 coding sequence is TGTGCCAGCAGCCCTAGCGGGAGGTACTACAATGAGCAGTTCTTC. It is translated as CASSPSGRYYNEQFF.

This clone occurred once. This chain uses TRBV5-6 with TRBJ2-2; the D gene is possibly TRBD1 (5 bases). Trimming took 4 bases from V and 4 from J, leaving 17 bases between them. The CDR3 runs 16 residues. CDR1 SGHDT and CDR2 YYEEEE come from the germline V gene. The CDR3 DNA follows: TGTGCCAGCAGCCCCTGGCTGCAGGGAATCACCGGGGAGCTGTTTTTT. It translates to CASSPWLQGITGELFF. Full variable domain (rest looked up from reference TRBV5-6 and TRBJ2-2): DAGVTQSPTHLIKTRGQQVTLRCSPKSGHDTVSWYQQALGQGPQFIFQYYEEEERQRGNFPDRFSGHQFPNYSSELNVNALLLGDSALYLCASSPWLQGITGELFFGEGSRLTVL.

This clone was recorded only once. One end of the junction fails to match germline, which may point to a read error. Other DNA sequences of this sample code for an identical CDR3. The V gene is TRBV7-7, the J gene TRBJ2-7, with TRBD2 identical over 8 bases. The CDR3 contains 13 residues. Germline-derived CDR1 and CDR2 are SSHAT and FNYEAQ (reference sequence). The CDR3 region is CASSPGLEYEQYF. Here the CDR3 DNA reads TGTGCTAGCAGCCCGGGACTAGAATACGAGCAGTACTTC.

This clone showed up just a few times. This sequence joins TRBV21-1 and TRBJ1-4. TRBV21-1 is a pseudogene segment. This CDR3 has 11 amino acids. For the CDR3, the DNA is TGTGCCAGCAGTGATAGAGAAAAACTGTTTTTT. As protein: CASSDREKLFF.

The chain has TRBV6-5 and TRBJ2-7; D not certain. The germline V and J ends were trimmed by 10 bases and 5 bases, with 18 bases remaining between them. The length of the CDR3 is 13 residues. CDR1 is MNHEY and CDR2 is SVGAGI in the germline V gene. Written as DNA, the CDR3 is TGTGCCAATAGCCGGGTGAGGTTCGACGAGCAGTACTTC. It translates to CANSRVRFDEQYF.

DNA for the CDR3: TGTGCCAGCGGAACCGAACACGGGACAAAAGAGACCCAGTACTTC. Encoded protein: CASGTEHGTKETQYF. The chain carries TRBV28 and TRBJ2-5; a weak D match, TRBD1 (6 bases). CDR3 size: 15 residues. The V end was cut by 8 bases, the J end by 3 bases, with 19 bases between. Germline values: CDR1 MDHEN, CDR2 SYDVKM.

This sequence joins TRBV5-4 and TRBJ2-3; D ambiguous. There are 13 residues in the CDR3. Germline V gene sequence: CDR1 SGHNT, CDR2 YYREEE (reference sequence). Trimming pared 3 bases from V and 2 bases from J, leaving 7 bases between. The CDR3 protein is CASSSLYTDTQYF. The CDR3 nucleotides are TGTGCCAGCAGCTCACTATACACAGATACGCAGTATTTT.

The chain uses TRBV5-1 and TRBJ2-7; D possibly corresponds to TRBD2 (5 bases). Germline lookup yields CDR1 SGHRS and CDR2 YFSETQ. V dropped 0 bases and J dropped 1 base, with 11 bases sitting between them. This CDR3 contains 15 residues. The CDR3 DNA is TGCGCCAGCAGCTTGGACTGGAGGCAGTCCTACGAGCAGTACTTC. Its translation: CASSLDWRQSYEQYF.

The chain has TRBV10-3 and TRBJ2-3; 9 bases map to TRBD2. Germline V gene lookup returns CDR1 ENHRY and CDR2 SYGVKD. The CDR3 contains 15 residues. The ends lost 6 bases at V and 2 bases at J; junction bases unmatched: 6. The CDR3 protein is CAISVAGEITDTQYF. In DNA, the CDR3 is TGTGCCATCAGCGTAGCGGGAGAGATCACAGATACGCAGTATTTT.

This chain links TRBV15 with TRBJ2-5, with 8 positions matching TRBD1. CDR3 length equals 16 residues. Per the germline V gene, CDR1 is LNHNV and CDR2 is YYDKDF (reference sequence). Trimming removed 3 bases from V and 5 bases from J; junction bases left unmatched: 11. CDR3: CATSSGQDRVKETQYF. CDR3 DNA sequence: TGTGCCACCAGCAGTGGCCAGGACAGGGTAAAGGAGACCCAGTACTTC.

The chain joins TRBV28 to TRBJ2-3; TRBD2 is a possible D gene (6 bases). This CDR3 has 11 residues. CDR1 is MDHEN and CDR2 is SYDVKM in the germline V gene. The CDR3 coding sequence is TGTGCGGAGGGAACCACAGATACGCAGTATTTT. This sequence encodes CAEGTTDTQYF. The whole variable domain, filled in from reference TRBV28 and TRBJ2-3, reads DVKVTQSSRYLVKRTGEKVFLECVQDMDHENMFWYRQDPGLGLRLIYFSYDVKMKEKGDIPEGYSVSREKKERFSLILESASTNQTSMYLCAEGTTDTQYFGPGTRLTVL.

This clone was seen more than once but under ten times. The chain recombines TRBV6-6 with TRBJ2-1, with TRBD1 identical over 10 bases. The germline CDR1 and CDR2 sequences are MNHNY and SVGAGI (reference sequence). The V segment lost 4 bases and the J segment 6 bases; nucleotides outside the gene matches: 3. The CDR3 spans 14 residues. CDR3 bases: TGTGCCAGCAGTTGGACAGGGGGAAGCAATGAGCAGTTCTTC. It is translated as CASSWTGGSNEQFF.